This TCR beta chain emerged from a study of spatial heterogeneity in lung cancer (dated by TCRdb to between 2018 and 2021). Turning to the overall study: Beta-chain transcripts were consistently detected in greater numbers than alpha-chain transcripts, which likely reflects a higher abundance of beta-chain transcripts. In tumor regions, TCR transcript counts showed a strong correlation with a T cell transcriptional module score from matched bulk RNA-seq. In the raw uncorrected reads, each unique combination of TCR and UMI appeared more than ten times on average. In non-small cell lung cancer, the study made a quantitative comparison of TCR alpha and beta repertoires among multiple tumor regions, matched nontumor lung and blood. TCR repertoire features were related to nonsynonymous mutation counts determined by whole-exome sequencing of tumor tissue. At surgery, 200 or so tumor regions, 61 to 75 matched nontumor lung samples and 56 PBMC samples were TCR-sequenced for both alpha and beta chains. What the authors observed across the whole study: Additional single-cell paired TCR alpha and beta sequencing was considered necessary to confirm, at a functional level, the hypothesis that regional TCRs recognize regional mutations. TCR-seq coverage of tumor T cells was estimated at only around 6.7% for alpha chains and around 13% for beta chains. Counts of ubiquitous and regional expanded TCRs correlated with counts of ubiquitous and regional nonsynonymous mutations, respectively. The number of expanded intratumoral alpha and beta TCRs correlated with the tumor nonsynonymous mutation count.

Library method: 5' RACE. Sequencer: NextSeq 500. The TCR library protocol attached a unique molecular identifier to each TCR cDNA molecule to allow correction of PCR and sequencing errors. Per the source publication's procedure: TCR identification, UMI-based error correction and CDR3 extraction were all carried out with Decombinator tools. TCRs above a frequency of 2 per 1,000, corresponding to the top 1% of the tumor frequency distribution, were defined as expanded. Expanded tumor TCRs were classed as regional if statistically deemed absent (corrected P<0.05) from at least one tumor region, otherwise ubiquitous. Renyi diversity was computed with the R vegan package after each repertoire had been subsampled 100 times to 5,000 TCRs. To build CDR3 similarity networks, amino acid triplet string-kernel similarity was used, and CDR3s were connected when their pairwise similarity was above 0.82. The raw public reads went through TCRdb reprocessing: fastp at Q25, MiXCR clone calling, in-frame beta chains kept. Records with the same CDR3 protein are collapsed into one entry carrying the most frequent genes and DNA. In this record, the V and J calls reflect TCRdb's handling and not the investigators' own analysis. This sample has more than 15,000 distinct CDR3 sequences in its table, and under 8% of those were observed once. The ten largest clonotypes hold 6.5% to 7% of the sample.

Read against the paper, the sample's time point label means: sample taken at primary tumor resection. Donors were 70 or so patients with early-stage, untreated non-small cell lung cancer from the lung TRACERx cohort. Whole RNA extracted from tumor and nontumor lung tissue, or from cryopreserved PBMC samples, was used for TCR sequencing without cell sorting. Patients were selected for TCR sequencing only if sufficient RNA was available from at least two tumor regions. Before being selected, tumor and adjacent nontumor lung specimens were reviewed by a lung pathologist. V lost 4 bases and J lost 1 base, and the count of bases not matched to a germline gene is 10. CDR1 MDHEN and CDR2 SYDVKM were looked up in the germline V gene. From the cysteine up to the phenylalanine, the CDR3 has a length of 17 residues. Only the CDR3 region is kept as DNA, spanning 51 bases read in frame from base 1. This clonotype was counted ten times or more. Its antigen remains unidentified. Base qualities were left out, and no much larger clone turns up one base away. The library was prepared for alpha chains; this beta chain is a stray read, so its frequency means little.

The chain employs TRBV28 and TRBJ2-5; TRBD1 matches 9 bases in the middle. This receptor was identified in a male donor with early-stage non-small cell lung cancer. Material: lung tumor tissue, obtained at surgery. The encoded CDR3 is CASSYTQGQGSQETQYF. The DNA sequence is TGTGCCAGCAGTTACACCCAGGGACAGGGCAGCCAAGAGACCCAGTACTTC.